The 23 T cell receptor beta chains in this list originate from one sample, sequenced in a study of T cells expressing NK-cell markers. TCRdb processed the 5' RACE reads again and assigns one entry to each CDR3 protein, with no DNA. This listing includes about 460,000 distinct CDR3 sequences. Material for sequencing was blood T cells: a sorted CD56 or NKG2C T cell subset, CD4+ or CD8+ T cells, or bulk PBMC T cells (not recorded which). The receptors were sampled from a woman aged 50 to 60 in good health.

The chain combines TRBV4-1 with TRBJ1-5; the D gene TCRdb calls, TRBD1, cannot be checked with no DNA. The germline V gene has CDR1 MGHRA and CDR2 YSYEKL. The CDR3 runs to 14 residues. The CDR3 protein is CASRDRGSNQPQHF.

This chain links TRBV27 with TRBJ2-2; absent DNA, TCRdb's TRBD1 call cannot be checked. CDR3 length equals 15 residues. Germline loops: CDR1 MNHEY, CDR2 SMNVEV (reference sequence). CDR3 protein: CASKDRERNTGELFF.

The V and J genes are TRBV6-5 and TRBJ1-4; TCRdb designates TRBD1, a call that cannot be tested without DNA. This CDR3 is built from 15 residues. Germline CDR1 and CDR2: MNHEY and SVGAGI. CDR3 sequence reads: CASSYVSTGDEKLFF.

J is TRBJ1-5 and V is TRBV6-5; lacking DNA, the TRBD1 call made by TCRdb goes unchecked. CDR1 and CDR2 (germline): MNHEY, SVGAGI. The CDR3 covers 15 residues. Here the CDR3 reads CASRAQGYSNQPQHF.

The CDR3 region is CASGSQEWERFF. The chain couples TRBV12-5 to TRBJ2-1. Germline V gene lookup returns CDR1 LGHNT and CDR2 FRNRAP. CDR3 length: 12 residues.

This chain joins TRBV19 and TRBJ2-5. The CDR3 length is 15 residues. Germline assignment: CDR1 LNHDA and CDR2 SQIVND (reference sequence). The CDR3 reads CASSKTTTYQETQYF.

The J gene is TRBJ1-2, the V gene TRBV4-1. This CDR3 spans 15 amino acids. Germline-derived CDR1 and CDR2 are MGHRA and YSYEKL. Here the CDR3 reads CASSQVVLAGSGYTF.

The chain has TRBV4-1 and TRBJ2-3. In germline, CDR1 is MGHRA, CDR2 YSYEKL. This CDR3 has 17 residues. CDR3 residues: CASSRRTALGSTDTQYF.

V and J are TRBV4-2 and TRBJ1-3; TCRdb's D call of TRBD1 is untestable without DNA. This CDR3 has 16 residues. Germline CDR1 LGHNA, CDR2 YNFKEQ. The CDR3 reads CASSQIRGPSGNTIYF.

The chain joins TRBV4-1 to TRBJ1-4; the D gene TCRdb calls, TRBD1, cannot be checked with no DNA. In germline, CDR1 is MGHRA, CDR2 YSYEKL. The CDR3 totals 18 residues. Here the CDR3 reads CASSPTPGQGAFNEKLFF.

This chain links TRBV25-1 with TRBJ2-1; TCRdb proposes TRBD2, but this gene call is untestable without DNA. Per the germline V gene, CDR1 is MGHDK and CDR2 is SYGVNS. The CDR3 totals 16 residues. The CDR3 protein is CASSESSGSSYNEQFF.

The CDR3 protein is CSAPYLGVEETDTQYF. The gene calls are TRBV20-1 and TRBJ2-3; TCRdb outputs TRBD1, but without DNA this stays unchecked. The CDR3 is 16 amino acids. CDR1 DFQATT and CDR2 SNEGSKA come from the germline V gene (reference sequence).

This chain uses TRBV20-1 with TRBJ2-1; TCRdb's D gene call, TRBD2, goes unchecked for lack of DNA. Germline values: CDR1 DFQATT, CDR2 SNEGSKA (reference sequence). CDR3 length: 15 amino acids. The CDR3 spells CSARDPRQGYNEQFF.

The V and J genes are TRBV7-9 and TRBJ1-3; the D gene TCRdb calls, TRBD1, cannot be checked with no DNA. Per the germline V gene, CDR1 is SEHNR and CDR2 is FQNEAQ (reference sequence). The CDR3 length is 19 residues. The CDR3: CASKAQPGQGIGGGNTIYF.

The chain carries TRBV7-9 and TRBJ2-2; the TRBD2 assignment by TCRdb is unverifiable without DNA. This CDR3 has 17 amino acids. Germline V gene sequence: CDR1 SEHNR, CDR2 FQNEAQ (reference sequence). The CDR3 reads CASSLTTSGSNTGELFF. The full variable domain, its missing parts supplied by reference TRBV7-9 and TRBJ2-2, is DTGVSQNPRHKITKRGQNVTFRCDPISEHNRLYWYRQTLGQGPEFLTYFQNEAQLEKSRLLSDRFSAERPKGSFSTLEIQRTEQGDSAMYLCASSLTTSGSNTGELFFGEGSRLTVL.

The chain has TRBV12-3 or TRBV12-4 and TRBJ1-4. This CDR3 region has 13 residues. The CDR3 loop reads CASGVGVNEKLFF.

This sequence joins TRBV5-1 and TRBJ2-1; TCRdb returns TRBD1, unconfirmable since there is no DNA. From germline, CDR1 is SGHRS and CDR2 YFSETQ. The CDR3 loop spans 15 amino acids. CDR3 loop: CASSLGDRVVNEQFF.

The J gene is TRBJ2-2, the V gene TRBV14; TCRdb names TRBD2, which stays unverified in the absence of DNA. Germline V gene sequence: CDR1 SGHDN, CDR2 FVKESK. This CDR3 is 16 amino acids long. CDR3 sequence: CASFLSGTPNTGELFF.

V gene TRBV6-1 combines with J gene TRBJ2-4; the D call of TRBD1 rests on TCRdb alone, since no DNA is present to check it. Per the germline V gene, CDR1 is MNHNS and CDR2 is SASEGT. This CDR3 has 18 residues. CDR3: CASSTGTGVLIAKNIQYF.

J is TRBJ2-3 and V is TRBV18; TCRdb selects TRBD2, and the lack of DNA leaves this call unchecked. There are 16 residues in the CDR3. The germline CDR1 and CDR2 sequences are KGHSH and LQKENI. CDR3 in amino acids: CASSPPGLAGLNTQYF. Based on the CDR3 plus reference TRBV18 and TRBJ2-3, the full variable domain is NAGVMQNPRHLVRRRGQEARLRCSPMKGHSHVYWYRQLPEEGLKFMVYLQKENIIDESGMPKERFSAEFPKEGPSILRIQQVVRGDSAAYFCASSPPGLAGLNTQYFGPGTRLTVL.

This rearrangement joins TRBV6-6 to TRBJ2-7; the TRBD1 assignment by TCRdb is unverifiable without DNA. The germline V gene has CDR1 MNHNY and CDR2 SVGAGI (reference sequence). The CDR3 loop spans 13 amino acids. Here the CDR3 reads CASSIYRGYEQYF.

The chain uses TRBV11-2 and TRBJ2-3. The germline CDR1 and CDR2 sequences are SGHAT and FQNNGV. The CDR3 spans 15 residues. The CDR3 spells CASSDPRSGTDTQYF.

The rearrangement uses TRBV19 and TRBJ2-1; TCRdb proposes TRBD2, but this gene call is untestable without DNA. The CDR3 runs to 14 residues. The V gene's germline CDR1 is LNHDA and CDR2 SQIVND (reference sequence). CDR3 sequence: CASPWTSGRVSAFF.